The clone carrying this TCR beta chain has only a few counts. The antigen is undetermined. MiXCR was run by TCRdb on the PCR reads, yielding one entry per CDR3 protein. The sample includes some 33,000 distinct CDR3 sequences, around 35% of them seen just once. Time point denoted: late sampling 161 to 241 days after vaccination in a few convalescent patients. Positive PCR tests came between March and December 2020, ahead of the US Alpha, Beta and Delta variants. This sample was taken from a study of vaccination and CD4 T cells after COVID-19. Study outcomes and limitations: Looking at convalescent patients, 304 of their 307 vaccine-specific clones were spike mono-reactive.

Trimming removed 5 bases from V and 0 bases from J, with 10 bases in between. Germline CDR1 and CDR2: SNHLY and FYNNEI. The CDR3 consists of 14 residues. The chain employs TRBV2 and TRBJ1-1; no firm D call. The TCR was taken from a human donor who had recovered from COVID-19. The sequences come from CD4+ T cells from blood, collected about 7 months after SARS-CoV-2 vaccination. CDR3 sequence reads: CASSPSLMNTEAFF. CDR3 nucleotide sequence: TGTGCCAGCAGTCCCAGTCTGATGAACACTGAAGCTTTCTTT.